A single sample is the source of the 17 T cell receptor beta chains below, sequenced in a study of post-analysis software for immune sequencing data. Included in the TCR beta cDNA libraries were unique molecular identifiers. TCRdb passed the PCR reads through MiXCR, listing each CDR3 protein once. This sample has 700,000 to 800,000 distinct CDR3 sequences, with just under 30% found just once. Antigens of these TCRs are unknown. Study observations and caveats: Controls had lower frequencies than patients of about 5 TRBV segments, which included TRBV5-6, TRBV5-1 and TRBV20-1.

Sample: blood. These receptor sequences come from a girl aged 5-17 years with multiple sclerosis.

The chain couples TRBV27 to TRBJ1-2; no clear D gene. V was clipped by 3 bases and J by 4 bases, with 12 bases between them. The CDR3 length is 14 residues. Germline assignment: CDR1 MNHEY and CDR2 SMNVEV (reference sequence). The chain's CDR3 is CASSFGGRTYGYTF. DNA of the CDR3: TGTGCCAGCAGTTTCGGTGGGCGGACCTATGGCTACACCTTC.

This clonotype came up a few times. This chain connects TRBV28 to TRBJ2-5; no clear D. The CDR3 spans 14 residues. The germline CDR1 and CDR2 sequences are MDHEN and SYDVKM. The V gene lost 3 bases and the J gene lost 7 bases, with 15 bases spanning the gap. CDR3 coding DNA: TGTGCCAGCAGTTTGGGTGGAGCCACGGCGACCCAGTACTTC. As protein: CASSLGGATATQYF.

The chain links TRBV4-2 to TRBJ1-5, with unresolved D. The CDR3 is made up of 15 amino acids. Germline loops: CDR1 LGHNA, CDR2 YNFKEQ. The ends were cut back, 2 bases at V and 5 bases at J, with 13 bases in the middle. CDR3 nucleotide sequence: TGTGCCAGCAGCCAAAGGTCCGGGCTTGATCAGCCCCAGCATTTT. Encoded protein: CASSQRSGLDQPQHF.

V and J are TRBV12-3 or TRBV12-4 and TRBJ2-3; D is possibly TRBD2 (5 bases). V lost 2 bases, J lost 7 bases, and 13 bases lay in between. CDR3 length: 14 amino acids. The CDR3 DNA sequence: TGTGCCAGCAGTTTAAGTCTAGCAGTGAATACGCAGTATTTT. Translating gives CASSLSLAVNTQYF.

This clonotype came up many times. V gene TRBV6-1 combines with J gene TRBJ2-3; possibly TRBD1 or TRBD2 for D (6 bases each). The CDR3 runs 17 residues. Germline V gene sequence: CDR1 MNHNS, CDR2 SASEGT. V was pared by 3 bases and J by 1 base, with 17 bases between. Here the CDR3 reads CASSDRGGGKGTDTQYF. As DNA, the CDR3 is TGTGCCAGCAGTGACAGGGGTGGCGGGAAGGGCACAGATACGCAGTATTTT.

This clonotype was seen a single time. One base away lies a much larger clone, so this may be a sequencing read error. This chain joins TRBV7-9 and TRBJ2-5, with a weak D call TRBD1 (6 bases). There are 14 residues in the CDR3. Germline values: CDR1 SEHNR, CDR2 FQNEAQ (reference sequence). The CDR3 region is CASSLTGRQETLYF. CDR3 bases: TGTGCCAGCAGCTTGACAGGTCGCCAAGAGACCCTGTACTTC.

This clonotype has only a few counts. V and J are TRBV29-1 and TRBJ2-7; 7 positions agree with TRBD2. Germline assignment: CDR1 SQVTM and CDR2 ANQGSEA. Trimming took 7 bases from V and 4 from J; bases not matched to a gene: 10. The CDR3 sequence is 13 residues long. The CDR3 DNA is TGCAGCGCTATCGGCGGGAGATGGTACGAGCAGTACTTC. Protein: CSAIGGRWYEQYF.

Only a few counts were recorded for this clonotype. Written as DNA, the CDR3 is TGTGCCAGCAGTTTAGCCTTGAGACAGGGGGAGTTCTTC. This encodes CASSLALRQGEFF. The chain employs TRBV12-3 or TRBV12-4 and TRBJ2-1; 9 bases align to TRBD1. The CDR3 has 13 residues. Trimming removed 0 bases from V and 14 bases from J; junction bases left unmatched: 5.

A few counts support this clonotype. The V call is TRBV7-2, the J call TRBJ2-3, with TRBD2 as a possible D gene (7 bases). V lost 5 bases and J lost 4, with 19 bases in between. CDR1 is SGHTA, CDR2 FQGNSA, per germline. This CDR3 has 16 amino acids. This CDR3 reads CASSLLGGQVADTQYF. The CDR3 nucleotides are TGTGCCAGCAGCCTCTTGGGGGGGCAAGTAGCAGATACGCAGTATTTT.

The V and J genes are TRBV6-5 and TRBJ2-2, with TRBD2 matching 10 bases. Germline-derived CDR1 and CDR2 are MNHEY and SVGAGI. Trimming cost V 8 bases and J 7 bases; bases outside gene matches: 10. CDR3 length: 15 amino acids. CDR3 in DNA: TGTGCCAGCCGGCGGCTAGCGGGAGAGGACGGGGAGCTGTTTTTT. Residues: CASRRLAGEDGELFF.

The chain has TRBV15 and TRBJ1-3; D unclear. Germline CDR1 and CDR2: LNHNV and YYDKDF (reference sequence). Trimming stripped 6 bases from V and 0 bases from J, with 6 bases between. This CDR3 has 13 residues. The CDR3 reads CATRSVSGNTIYF. The CDR3 bases are TGTGCCACCAGATCTGTCTCTGGAAACACCATATATTTT.

The V gene is TRBV7-2, the J gene TRBJ2-1; TRBD2 aligns across 12 bases. This CDR3 spans 17 amino acids. Trimming took 4 bases from V and 4 from J; bases not matched to a gene: 8. Germline lookup yields CDR1 SGHTA and CDR2 FQGNSA. Here the CDR3 DNA reads TGTGCCAGCAGCTCCTATGGACTAGCGGGGATATACAATGAGCAGTTCTTC. Protein: CASSSYGLAGIYNEQFF.

This clonotype has a handful of counts. The V gene is TRBV12-3 or TRBV12-4, the J gene TRBJ2-7; a possible D gene is TRBD1 (6 bases). This CDR3 is 14 amino acids long. V was cut by 6 bases and J by 1 base, with 13 bases left in between. The CDR3: CASRKDSASYEQYF. Here the CDR3 DNA reads TGTGCCAGCAGGAAGGACAGCGCATCCTACGAGCAGTACTTC.

This chain connects TRBV28 to TRBJ2-5; TRBD2 might be the D (5 bases). The CDR3 has 16 residues. Germline CDR1 MDHEN, CDR2 SYDVKM. With 3 bases removed from V and 5 bases from J, the gap between germline ends came to 19 bases. The CDR3 region is CASSFQRLGIGETQYF. CDR3 nucleotide sequence: TGTGCCAGCAGTTTTCAGCGGCTAGGTATTGGGGAGACCCAGTACTTC.

The chain uses TRBV25-1 and TRBJ2-1; tentatively, D is TRBD1 or TRBD2 (5 bases each). Matching the DNA end better, TRBJ2-7 makes the J call doubtful. The CDR3 consists of 15 residues. Germline CDR1 is MGHDK and CDR2 is SYGVNS. The CDR3 here is CASHGAATAGHEQYF. The CDR3, as DNA: TGTGCCAGCCACGGGGCGGCCACCGCCGGCCATGAGCAGTACTTC.

The rearrangement joins TRBV10-3 to TRBJ2-1; a weak D match, TRBD1 (6 bases). The CDR3 spans 15 residues. Trimming stripped 4 bases from V and 0 bases from J, with 10 bases between. Germline V lookup: CDR1 ENHRY, CDR2 SYGVKD. CDR3 protein: CAISATGSSYNEQFF. CDR3 coding DNA: TGTGCCATCAGTGCTACAGGGAGCTCCTACAATGAGCAGTTCTTC.

The chain has TRBV4-1 and TRBJ2-3; 8 nucleotides agree with TRBD2. V lost 3 bases to trimming and J lost 4 bases; unmatched junction nucleotides: 6. The CDR3 length is 15 residues. From germline, CDR1 is MGHRA and CDR2 YSYEKL. The CDR3 DNA is TGCGCCAGCAGCCAGGTCCCAGCGGGGGCAGATACGCAGTATTTT. Its protein product is CASSQVPAGADTQYF.